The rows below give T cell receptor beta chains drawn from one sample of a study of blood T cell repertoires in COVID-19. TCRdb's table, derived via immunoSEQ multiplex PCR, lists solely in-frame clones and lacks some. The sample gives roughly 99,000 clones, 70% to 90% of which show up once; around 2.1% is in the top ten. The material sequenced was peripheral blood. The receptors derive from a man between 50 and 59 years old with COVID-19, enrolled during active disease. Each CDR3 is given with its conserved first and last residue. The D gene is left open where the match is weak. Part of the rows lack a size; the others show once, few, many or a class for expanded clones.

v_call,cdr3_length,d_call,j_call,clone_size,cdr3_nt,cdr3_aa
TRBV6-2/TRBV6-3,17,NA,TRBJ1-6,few,TGTGCCAGCAGTCCCTCTCCTCCTGGACTATTCAATTCACCCCTCCACTTT,CASSPSPPGLFNSPLHF
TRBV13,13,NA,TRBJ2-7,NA,TGTGCCAGCAGCAGAACAAACGCCTACGAGCAGTACTTC,CASSRTNAYEQYF
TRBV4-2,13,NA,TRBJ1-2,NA,TGTGCCAGCAGCCAGTCCACAGAATATGGCTACACCTTC,CASSQSTEYGYTF
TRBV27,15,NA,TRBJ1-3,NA,TGTGCCAGCAGTTTATTCGGACAGACTGGAAACACCATATATTTT,CASSLFGQTGNTIYF
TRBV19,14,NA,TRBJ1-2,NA,TGTGCCAGTGCGGCCGAGGGGGTAGACTATGGCTACACCTTC,CASAAEGVDYGYTF
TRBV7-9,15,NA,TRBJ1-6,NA,TGTGCCAGCAGCTTGGGCCGGGGAATGGCTTCACCCCTCCACTTT,CASSLGRGMASPLHF
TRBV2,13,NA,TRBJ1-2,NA,TGTGCCAGCAGTGTAAGGGGTCCCTATGGCTACACCTTC,CASSVRGPYGYTF
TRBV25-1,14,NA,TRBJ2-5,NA,TGTGCCAGCAGTGAAGGGGGAGGGGGAGAGACCCAGTACTTC,CASSEGGGGETQYF
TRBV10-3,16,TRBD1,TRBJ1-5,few,TGTGCCATCAGGAAAGAACAGGGGGATAGCAATCAGCCCCAGCATTTT,CAIRKEQGDSNQPQHF
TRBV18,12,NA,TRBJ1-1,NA,TGTGCCAGCACTTGGGGGCTGACTGAAGCTTTCTTT,CASTWGLTEAFF
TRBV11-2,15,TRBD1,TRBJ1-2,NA,TGTGCCAGCAGCCCCACCATGGACAGGGGGCCGGACTACACCTTC,CASSPTMDRGPDYTF
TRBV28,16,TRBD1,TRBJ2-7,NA,TGTGCCAGCAGTTCCTATACAGGGGGCCAATCCTACGAGCAGTACTTC,CASSSYTGGQSYEQYF
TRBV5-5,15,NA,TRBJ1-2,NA,TGTGCCAGCAGCTTTACGTGGGTGGAGGACTATGGCTACACCTTC,CASSFTWVEDYGYTF
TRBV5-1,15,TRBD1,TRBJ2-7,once,TGCGCCAGCAGCTTGGCGACAGGGGGCGAGTACGAGCAGTACTTC,CASSLATGGEYEQYF
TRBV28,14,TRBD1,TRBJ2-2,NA,TGTGCCAGCACCTTAGGACAGGGCGCCGGGGAGCTGTTTTTT,CASTLGQGAGELFF
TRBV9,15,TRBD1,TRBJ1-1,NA,TGTGCCAGCAGCTTCGGGACAGGTATGAACACTGAAGCTTTCTTT,CASSFGTGMNTEAFF
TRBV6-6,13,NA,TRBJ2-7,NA,TGTGCCAGCAGTTACTCTCGGGCCTACGAGCAGTACTTC,CASSYSRAYEQYF
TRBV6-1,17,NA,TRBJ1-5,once,TGTGCCAGCAGTGTCCGTGCGGGGGACCATTTCAATCAGCCCCAGCATTTT,CASSVRAGDHFNQPQHF
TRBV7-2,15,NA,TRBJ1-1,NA,TGTGCCAGCAGCTCCCAACAGGCCCTGAACACTGAAGCTTTCTTT,CASSSQQALNTEAFF
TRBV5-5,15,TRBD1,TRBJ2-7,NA,TGTGCCAGCAGCCACCCGGGACAGGGGGTCTACGAGCAGTACTTC,CASSHPGQGVYEQYF